One sample yielded the 30 T cell receptor beta chains listed below, sequenced in a study of T cell repertoires in cytomegalovirus infection. TCRdb analysed the reads with MiXCR anew, one entry per CDR3 protein. Of 200,000 to 300,000 distinct CDR3 sequences in the sample, roughly an eighth were seen once. Sequenced input: PBMCs. Receptor source: a human donor in good health (CMV status not recorded). Some clones in this sample may be carry-over from other donors' samples.

The chain combines TRBV6-2 or TRBV6-3 with TRBJ1-2, with 7 bases that match TRBD1. In germline, CDR1 is MNHEY, CDR2 SVGEGT. The CDR3 spans 14 residues. V gave up 7 bases and J gave up 4 bases; unmatched junction bases: 9. The CDR3: CASTLAGTVYGYTF. DNA for the CDR3: TGTGCCAGCACTCTTGCCGGGACAGTCTATGGCTACACCTTC.

There are many counts of this clonotype. V is TRBV7-3 and J is TRBJ2-2; D is perhaps TRBD1 or TRBD2 (5 bases each). The CDR3 totals 14 residues. Trimming pared 5 bases from V and 4 bases from J, leaving 11 bases between. Per germline, CDR1 SGHTA and CDR2 FQGTGA. The chain's CDR3 is CASSHWGSTGELFF. CDR3 nucleotides: TGTGCCAGCAGCCATTGGGGGAGCACCGGGGAGCTGTTTTTT.

The sample holds many counts of this clonotype. V and J are TRBV6-2 or TRBV6-3 and TRBJ1-1, with D maybe TRBD1 (5 bases). This CDR3 contains 15 residues. Germline CDR1 MNHEY, CDR2 SVGEGT. V was cut by 5 bases and J by 3 bases, with 16 bases left in between. CDR3 sequence reads: CASSPTGRGDTEAFF. CDR3 DNA: TGTGCCAGCAGTCCAACTGGGCGAGGGGACACTGAAGCTTTCTTT.

This clonotype was observed at least ten times. V usage is TRBV7-9 and J usage is TRBJ1-1, with a possible D match to TRBD1 (5 bases). Trimming shortened V by 5 bases and J by 3 bases, and 16 bases separated the two germline ends. The CDR3 extends over 15 amino acids. Germline-derived CDR1 and CDR2 are SEHNR and FQNEAQ (reference sequence). Here the CDR3 reads CASSVSGGGDTEAFF. The CDR3 DNA follows: TGTGCCAGCAGCGTAAGCGGGGGGGGTGACACTGAAGCTTTCTTT.

This clonotype was counted many times. This chain joins TRBV6-1 and TRBJ1-1; D remains ambiguous. From germline, CDR1 is MNHNS and CDR2 SASEGT. V lost 6 bases, J lost 3 bases, and 8 bases lay in between. This CDR3 comprises 12 residues. CDR3 sequence (DNA): TGTGCCAGCAGCCCAGAAGACACTGAAGCTTTCTTT. It codes for CASSPEDTEAFF.

This chain links TRBV4-3 with TRBJ2-6; no clear D. The length of the CDR3 is 17 residues. Trimming left V 0 bases short and J 3 bases short, with 12 bases between. Germline CDR1 reads LGHNA; CDR2 reads YSLEER. CDR3 in amino acids: CASSQEGRLNGANVLTF. DNA of the CDR3: TGCGCCAGCAGCCAAGAGGGTCGGCTGAATGGGGCCAACGTCCTGACTTTC.

The chain couples TRBV6-6 to TRBJ2-1; possibly TRBD2 for D (6 bases). CDR1 and CDR2 from the germline V gene are MNHNY and SVGAGI (reference sequence). This CDR3 comprises 15 residues. With 6 bases removed from V and 10 bases from J, the gap between germline ends came to 22 bases. For the CDR3, the DNA is TGTGCCAGCAGACCCCAGGGAGGTGAATTCTACGAGCAGTTCTTC. As protein: CASRPQGGEFYEQFF.

The sample holds a few counts of this clonotype. The V call is TRBV9, the J call TRBJ1-1, with D uncertain. The CDR3 runs to 15 residues. Looked up from germline, CDR1 is SGDLS and CDR2 is YYNGEE. Trimming took off 0 bases at V and 4 bases at J, with 13 bases between the two ends. The CDR3 reads CASSVDGSRGTEAFF. The CDR3 nucleotides are TGTGCCAGCAGCGTAGACGGGTCCCGGGGCACTGAAGCTTTCTTT.

CDR3: CASSFERGGYNEQFF. The CDR3 DNA follows: TGTGCCAGCAGTTTCGAGCGGGGGGGCTACAATGAGCAGTTCTTC. This chain uses TRBV6-2 or TRBV6-3 with TRBJ2-1, with 10 positions matching TRBD2. Germline V gene sequence: CDR1 MNHEY, CDR2 SVGEGT. Trimming at V came to 4 bases and at J to 3 bases, leaving 3 bases not matched to a gene. The CDR3 runs 15 residues.

The CDR3 DNA sequence: TGTGCCAGCGCTCCCGGGGCCAACGTCCTGACTTTC. Amino acids: CASAPGANVLTF. The chain uses TRBV11-2 and TRBJ2-6, with unresolved D. The V and J ends lost 8 bases and 4 bases respectively, with 6 bases between them. Germline loops: CDR1 SGHAT, CDR2 FQNNGV. The CDR3 covers 12 residues.

A remark on this clonotype: A clone one base away is much larger, so this may be a read error. This rearrangement joins TRBV6-1 to TRBJ2-1, with TRBD2 identical over 10 bases. The CDR3 covers 15 residues. Germline V gives CDR1 MNHNS, CDR2 SASEGT. Trimming at V came to 5 bases and at J to 8 bases, leaving 9 bases not matched to a gene. The CDR3 sequence: CASSLLAGASDEQFF. DNA of the CDR3: TGTGCCAGCAGTCTCCTAGCGGGGGCTAGCGATGAGCAGTTCTTC.

Ten or more counts support this clonotype. CDR3 protein: CASSLLGTLNNEQFF. DNA of the CDR3: TGTGCCAGCAGCTTACTTGGGACCCTTAACAATGAGCAGTTCTTC. The chain is built from TRBV7-8 and TRBJ2-1, with D perhaps matching TRBD1 or TRBD2 (5 bases each). V was trimmed by 2 bases and J by 5 bases, leaving 13 bases between them. CDR3 length equals 15 residues. In germline, CDR1 is SGHVS, CDR2 FQNEAQ.

This clonotype appeared many times. This sequence joins TRBV7-3 and TRBJ2-1, with TRBD2 identical over 7 bases. From germline, CDR1 is SGHTA and CDR2 FQGTGA. Trimming at V came to 5 bases and at J to 2 bases, leaving 15 bases not matched to a gene. The CDR3 loop spans 18 amino acids. The CDR3 reads CASSPLQRDPGTYNEQFF. CDR3 in DNA: TGTGCCAGCAGCCCACTTCAGCGGGACCCGGGAACCTACAATGAGCAGTTCTTC.

This clonotype was counted between two and nine times. The chain uses TRBV20-1 and TRBJ2-5; D may be TRBD1 or TRBD2 (5 bases each). From germline, CDR1 is DFQATT and CDR2 SNEGSKA (reference sequence). V lost 6 bases, J lost 5 bases, and 13 bases lay in between. This CDR3 is 12 amino acids long. CDR3 sequence: CSARVWGETQYF. As DNA, the CDR3 is TGCAGTGCGCGGGTCTGGGGGGAGACCCAGTACTTC.

The genes are TRBV4-3 and TRBJ1-1; D is unresolved. Germline loops: CDR1 LGHNA, CDR2 YSLEER. There are 13 residues in the CDR3. The ends were cut back, 4 bases at V and 1 base at J, with 7 bases in the middle. The DNA of the CDR3 is TGCGCCAGCAGCCGAGAGGGGAACACTGAAGCTTTCTTT. This gives the protein CASSREGNTEAFF.

The chain has TRBV5-1 and TRBJ2-7; a weak D match, TRBD2 (5 bases). The germline V gene has CDR1 SGHRS and CDR2 YFSETQ. With 3 bases removed from V and 4 bases from J, the gap between germline ends came to 11 bases. The CDR3 loop spans 13 amino acids. The CDR3 loop reads CASSYSSIYEQYF. The CDR3 DNA sequence: TGCGCCAGCAGCTACTCTAGCATTTACGAGCAGTACTTC. The variable domain in full, completed from reference TRBV5-1 and TRBJ2-7, reads KAGVTQTPRYLIKTRGQQVTLSCSPISGHRSVSWYQQTPGQGLQFLFEYFSETQRNKGNFPGRFSGRQFSNSRSEMNVSTLELGDSALYLCASSYSSIYEQYFGPGTRLTVT.

This clonotype has a count of ten or more. The chain has TRBV14 and TRBJ1-6; D is unresolved. Trimming stripped 1 base from V and 6 bases from J, with 10 bases between. CDR1 and CDR2 from the germline V gene are SGHDN and FVKESK. The CDR3 contains 15 residues. The CDR3 spells CASSQGLGSNSPLHF. The CDR3 DNA reads TGTGCCAGCAGCCAAGGATTAGGCTCTAATTCACCCCTCCACTTT.

In this sample, this clonotype turned up a few times. J is TRBJ2-7 and V is TRBV7-2; 9 bases fit TRBD2. The junction had 7 bases not matched to a gene; V was cut back by 4 bases and J by 6 bases. This CDR3 comprises 14 residues. Looked up from germline, CDR1 is SGHTA and CDR2 is FQGNSA. CDR3 sequence: CASSSAGGPREQYF. In DNA form, the CDR3 reads TGTGCCAGCAGCTCCGCGGGGGGGCCGCGCGAGCAGTACTTC.

This chain connects TRBV4-3 to TRBJ1-2, with 10 bases identical to TRBD1. Germline CDR1 reads LGHNA; CDR2 reads YSLEER. CDR3 size: 16 residues. V was clipped by 0 bases and J by 4 bases; unmatched bases: 5. The CDR3 sequence is CASSQDWDRGRYGYTF. The DNA for the CDR3 is TGCGCCAGCAGCCAAGATTGGGACAGGGGCCGCTATGGCTACACCTTC.

The chain carries TRBV30 and TRBJ2-7; either TRBD1 or TRBD2 may fit D (5 bases each). The germline V and J ends were trimmed by 1 base and 4 bases, with 5 bases remaining between them. Germline lookup yields CDR1 GTSNPN and CDR2 SVGIG (reference sequence). The CDR3 extends over 11 amino acids. The CDR3 region is CAWSGGYEQYF. CDR3 sequence (DNA): TGTGCCTGGAGTGGGGGGTACGAGCAGTACTTC.

The sample holds many counts of this clonotype. Here the CDR3 reads CASSPLRGGTYNEQFF. CDR3 in DNA: TGTGCCAGCAGCCCCCTCAGGGGGGGGACCTACAATGAGCAGTTCTTC. The chain has TRBV11-3 and TRBJ2-1, with D perhaps matching TRBD1 or TRBD2 (7 bases each). There are 16 residues in the CDR3. V lost 5 bases and J 2 bases, leaving 16 bases between the germline ends. Germline V lookup: CDR1 SGHNT, CDR2 YENEEA.

As to this clonotype: One junction end does not reproduce the germline sequence, and a read error may be involved. The chain couples TRBV18 to TRBJ1-2; D is undetermined. Germline V gives CDR1 KGHSH, CDR2 LQKENI. This CDR3 has 14 amino acids. The CDR3 DNA reads as TGTTCCAGCTCACCAAGTACGGAGACCTATGGCTACACCTTC. Protein sequence: CSSSPSTETYGYTF.

This clonotype was observed at least ten times. The genes are TRBV7-2 and TRBJ2-3; D not resolved. This CDR3 comprises 13 residues. CDR1 and CDR2 from the germline V gene are SGHTA and FQGNSA. V was cut by 2 bases and J by 6 bases, with 9 bases left in between. CDR3: CASSLSAGDTQYF. In DNA form, the CDR3 reads TGTGCCAGCAGCTTAAGCGCTGGGGATACGCAGTATTTT.

The sample holds many counts of this clonotype. V gene TRBV5-1 combines with J gene TRBJ2-1; TRBD1 might be the D (5 bases). The CDR3 runs to 15 residues. Deletions cut 0 bases from V and 0 bases from J, with 7 bases between. Germline loops: CDR1 SGHRS, CDR2 YFSETQ. The CDR3 DNA reads as TGCGCCAGCAGCTTGGGGACAAGCTCCTACAATGAGCAGTTCTTC. This translates into CASSLGTSSYNEQFF.

This clonotype was counted ten times or more. This chain links TRBV28 with TRBJ1-3; unclear D gene. V was trimmed by 3 bases and J by 6 bases, leaving 9 bases between them. Germline V gives CDR1 MDHEN, CDR2 SYDVKM. There are 13 residues in the CDR3. The CDR3 is CASSFRTPNTIYF. Written as DNA, the CDR3 is TGTGCCAGCAGTTTCCGGACCCCAAACACCATATATTTT.

This clonotype appeared many times. The genes are TRBV7-2 and TRBJ2-7; unclear D gene. Per germline, CDR1 SGHTA and CDR2 FQGNSA. Trimming removed 5 bases from V and 3 bases from J, with 11 bases in between. CDR3 length: 13 amino acids. The CDR3 DNA reads TGTGCCAGCAGCCCCCGGACGATCTACGAGCAGTACTTC. Its protein is CASSPRTIYEQYF.

The V call is TRBV29-1, the J call TRBJ2-1, with D perhaps matching TRBD1 (6 bases). Germline V lookup: CDR1 SQVTM, CDR2 ANQGSEA. This CDR3 contains 17 residues. The V gene lost 5 bases and the J gene lost 2 bases, with 22 bases spanning the gap. CDR3 sequence reads: CSVYSPGQALPYNEQFF. Here the CDR3 DNA reads TGCAGCGTTTACTCTCCGGGACAAGCACTCCCCTACAATGAGCAGTTCTTC.

Only a few counts were recorded for this clonotype. The chain is built from TRBV5-1 and TRBJ1-2, with D unclear. V shed 4 bases and J shed 1 base, with 11 bases lying between them. Germline CDR1 SGHRS, CDR2 YFSETQ. This CDR3 is 14 amino acids long. CDR3 in amino acids: CASSRSDVNYGYTF. In DNA, the CDR3 is TGCGCCAGCAGCCGCAGTGATGTTAACTATGGCTACACCTTC.

This clonotype was counted at least ten times. The chain couples TRBV28 to TRBJ1-1; tentatively, D is TRBD1 (5 bases). Germline-derived CDR1 and CDR2 are MDHEN and SYDVKM. The ends were cut back, 2 bases at V and 4 bases at J, with 5 bases in the middle. This CDR3 has 12 residues. Here the CDR3 DNA reads TGTGCCAGCAGTTTAGGGGCCACTGAAGCTTTCTTT. Amino acids: CASSLGATEAFF.

This clonotype occurred many times. The chain couples TRBV28 to TRBJ2-6, with TRBD1 identical over 10 bases. The V segment lost 8 bases and the J segment 0 bases; nucleotides outside the gene matches: 19. The V gene's germline CDR1 is MDHEN and CDR2 SYDVKM. This CDR3 has 21 residues. The CDR3 sequence is CASASYSYRDRGTSGANVLTF. For the CDR3, the DNA is TGTGCCAGCGCAAGTTATAGCTACCGGGACAGGGGAACCTCTGGGGCCAACGTCCTGACTTTC.